The T cell receptor (beta chain) described here comes from a study of blood T cell repertoires in COVID-19 (dated by TCRdb to the early 2020s). In terms of the full investigation: Samples covering the acute and convalescent phases of COVID-19 were provided by collaborators in the United States, Italy and Spain. The material from the prospective study consisted of cDNA or gDNA derived from T cells, B-cell-depleted T cells, or PBMCs. The dataset comprised deeply sampled blood TCRbeta repertoires from subjects exposed to, actively infected with, or recovered from COVID-19. The repertoires were released in a freely available public database meant as a resource for research on the immune response to SARS-CoV-2. The samples were drawn from two sources: the first 160 participants of the ongoing ImmuneRACE study, and approximately 1,300 subjects contributed by 6 global collaborators. Sample metadata almost always included a de-identified subject ID, COVID-19 status, age in years and sex. HLA class I and class II types, where available, came from metadata supplied by the sample provider rather than from assay-based typing.

What the research found in general, with its limitations: How much clinical and demographic metadata was included differed by source and by participant, and the metadata was provided uncurated.

Each collaborating institution followed its own protocols to collect whole blood in K2EDTA tubes. For TCRbeta analysis, collaborators shipped samples as frozen whole blood, isolated PBMCs, or DNA extracted from either of those sample types. Of note for this clone: It lacks a known antigen. No base quality values were provided; no much bigger clone lies one nucleotide off.

The immunoSEQ Assay, a bias-controlled multiplex PCR, was used to amplify TCRbeta CDR3 regions from genomic DNA. For the original study's pipeline: The number of nucleated cells in each sample was estimated from the amplification of reference gene primers within the assay. To quantify the absolute abundance of each unique TCRbeta CDR3 rearrangement, sequence reads were collapsed and filtered. For each sample, productive Simpson clonality was calculated by taking the square root of Simpson's diversity index across productive rearrangements. This is the immuneACCESS table as TCRdb keeps it, with only in-frame sequences that have V and J called. A part of the clones is gone; compared with another copy, unresolved V genes explain less than half, and the rest is unexplained. V, J and clone size reflect that table, while D and trimming were determined from the DNA. The sample yields roughly 180,000 clones; 70% to 90% were counted once. Roughly 20% of the sample comes from the top ten.

Sequencing was carried out using peripheral blood. This receptor was taken from a man aged 65 to 79 with active or convalescent COVID-19.

The CDR3 region: CASSSHGRGAITYEQYF. The bases are TGCGCCAGCAGCTCTCATGGTCGGGGGGCTATCACCTACGAGCAGTACTTC. The chain links TRBV5-1 with TRBJ2-7; a tentative D call is TRBD2 (7 bases match). The germline V gene specifies SGHRS as CDR1 and YFSETQ as CDR2. Trimming removed 3 bases from V and 2 bases from J, leaving 21 bases between the germline ends. The CDR3, cysteine through phenylalanine, is 17 amino acids long. Only CDR3 DNA remains: 51 bases, in frame from the first base.